What follows are 25 T cell receptor beta chains derived from one specimen sequenced in a study of T cell repertoires in ileal Crohn's disease. Produced via immunoSEQ multiplex PCR; TCRdb's table is partial and in-frame only. This sample has approximately 14,000 clones; about three quarters occur once, and the top ten carry approximately 4%. Noted time point: neoterminal ileum biopsy at postoperative endoscopy, about 6 months after surgery. Material: ileal tissue. These receptors all stem from an adult with Crohn's disease.

The rearrangement uses TRBV5-6 and TRBJ1-5; 7 bases match TRBD1. After removal of 4 bases from V and 5 bases from J, the junction contained 12 bases not matched to a gene. The CDR3 spans 16 residues. CDR1 SGHDT and CDR2 YYEEEE come from the germline V gene. The CDR3 sequence: CASSPSSGGQDQPQHF. CDR3 nucleotide sequence: TGTGCCAGCAGCCCATCCTCAGGGGGGCAAGATCAGCCCCAGCATTTT.

The rearrangement joins TRBV5-5 to TRBJ2-1, with D perhaps TRBD2 (5 bases). Germline assignment: CDR1 SGHKS and CDR2 YYEKEE (reference sequence). The ends were cut back, 7 bases at V and 4 bases at J, with 18 bases in the middle. The CDR3 is 15 amino acids. In nucleotides, the CDR3 is TGTGCCAGCTTGTTGGACGGAGGCCTTTACAATGAGCAGTTCTTC. It yields the protein CASLLDGGLYNEQFF.

The chain is built from TRBV30 and TRBJ1-3, with D tentatively TRBD1 (6 bases). This CDR3 region has 14 residues. Trimming took 3 bases from V and 2 from J, leaving 11 bases between them. The germline gives CDR1 GTSNPN, CDR2 SVGIG (reference sequence). CDR3 in amino acids: CAWSRTGPGNTIYF. In DNA form, the CDR3 reads TGTGCCTGGAGCAGAACAGGGCCTGGAAACACCATATATTTT. The full variable domain, rest sourced from reference TRBV30 and TRBJ1-3, is SQTIHQWPATLVQPVGSPLSLECTVEGTSNPNLYWYRQAAGRGLQLLFYSVGIGQISSEVPQNLSASRPQDRQFILSSKKLLLSDSGFYLCAWSRTGPGNTIYFGEGSWLTVV.

This clone appeared once. Different DNA sequences within this sample yield the same CDR3. This chain uses TRBV12-5 with TRBJ2-7; TRBD1 matches at 7 bases. The CDR3 is 13 amino acids. Germline CDR1 LGHNT, CDR2 FRNRAP. The V and J ends lost 5 bases and 3 bases, in that order; junction bases with no gene match: 4. CDR3 in amino acids: CASGLGQYYEQYF. The CDR3 nucleotides read TGTGCTAGTGGTCTGGGACAGTACTACGAGCAGTACTTC.

CDR3 protein: CASFDLGGQNTGELFF. The CDR3 coding sequence is TGCGCCAGCTTCGACCTGGGGGGGCAGAACACCGGGGAGCTGTTTTTT. The chain uses TRBV5-1 and TRBJ2-2; D perhaps matches TRBD2 (7 bases). The germline CDR1 and CDR2 sequences are SGHRS and YFSETQ. V lost 7 bases and J lost 1, with 17 bases in between. The CDR3 is made up of 16 amino acids.

V and J are TRBV7-9 and TRBJ1-1; 7 nucleotides match TRBD1. Germline V gives CDR1 SEHNR, CDR2 FQNEAQ (reference sequence). The CDR3 totals 13 residues. Losses at the gene ends were 4 bases for V and 6 bases for J; bases not matched to a gene: 5. The CDR3 reads CASSSWTGPEAFF. The CDR3 DNA reads TGTGCCAGCAGCTCCTGGACAGGTCCTGAAGCTTTCTTT.

The V call is TRBV6-5, the J call TRBJ2-3; D may match TRBD1 or TRBD2 (5 bases each). The germline gives CDR1 MNHEY, CDR2 SVGAGI. This CDR3 has 14 residues. V lost 0 bases and J lost 4, with 8 bases in between. The CDR3 DNA follows: TGTGCCAGCAGTTACTCGGGGACCTCAGATACGCAGTATTTT. Its protein product is CASSYSGTSDTQYF.

Only a few counts were recorded for this clone. V usage is TRBV11-3 and J usage is TRBJ2-1; TRBD2 matches at 13 bases. Trimming took 6 bases from V and 6 from J; bases not matched to a gene: 8. The CDR3 has 16 residues. The germline V gene has CDR1 SGHNT and CDR2 YENEEA. Here the CDR3 reads CASSSGLAGVLNEQFF. DNA of the CDR3: TGTGCCAGCAGTTCCGGACTAGCGGGGGTTCTCAATGAGCAGTTCTTC.

This clone was seen just once. This sequence joins TRBV14 and TRBJ1-6, with D maybe TRBD1 (5 bases). This CDR3 region has 17 residues. The germline CDR1 and CDR2 sequences are SGHDN and FVKESK. With 9 bases removed from V and 5 bases from J, the gap between germline ends came to 23 bases. In DNA, the CDR3 is TGTGCCAGGGGGGGACTGTTTGAGGGCTTCCATAATTCACCCCTCCACTTT. Translation gives CARGGLFEGFHNSPLHF. The full variable domain, its missing parts supplied by reference TRBV14 and TRBJ1-6, is EAGVTQFPSHSVIEKGQTVTLRCDPISGHDNLYWYRRVMGKEIKFLLHFVKESKQDESGMPNNRFLAERTGGTYSTLKVQPAELEDSGVYFCARGGLFEGFHNSPLHFGNGTRLTVT.

The rearrangement links TRBV29-1 to TRBJ1-2; a weak D match, TRBD1 (6 bases). V lost 4 bases, J lost 13 bases, and 22 bases lay in between. The germline CDR1 and CDR2 sequences are SQVTM and ANQGSEA. This CDR3 has 13 amino acids. The CDR3 DNA reads TGCAGCGTTGCTGTGTCTAACAGGGTAGACTCCACCTTC. This sequence encodes CSVAVSNRVDSTF.

The rearrangement uses TRBV20-1 and TRBJ2-7, with 10 nucleotides matching TRBD2. Unmatched junction bases numbered 1, after V lost 7 bases and J lost 4 bases. The CDR3 spans 11 residues. CDR1 and CDR2 (germline): DFQATT, SNEGSKA (reference sequence). The CDR3 spells CSGTSGYEQYF. The CDR3 DNA reads as TGCAGTGGGACTAGCGGTTACGAGCAGTACTTC.

This clone was seen once. The chain is built from TRBV2 and TRBJ2-1, with 13 bases identical to TRBD2. J lost 8 bases, V lost 7 bases, and 8 bases had no gene match. Germline-derived CDR1 and CDR2 are SNHLY and FYNNEI. This CDR3 is 15 amino acids long. The DNA of the CDR3 is TGTGCCAGCACTCGACTAGCGGGAGGTTCCGATGAGCAGTTCTTC. Its translation is CASTRLAGGSDEQFF. Supplemented by reference TRBV2 and TRBJ2-1, the full variable domain reads EPEVTQTPSHQVTQMGQEVILRCVPISNHLYFYWYRQILGQKVEFLVSFYNNEISEKSEIFDDQFSVERPDGSNFTLKIRSTKLEDSAMYFCASTRLAGGSDEQFFGPGTRLTVL.

This chain uses TRBV27 with TRBJ2-2, with 13 nucleotides matching TRBD2. Unmatched junction bases numbered 1, after V lost 6 bases and J lost 0 bases. There are 16 residues in the CDR3. The germline V gene has CDR1 MNHEY and CDR2 SMNVEV (reference sequence). The CDR3 reads CASRGLAGANTGELFF. CDR3 DNA: TGTGCCAGCAGAGGACTAGCGGGAGCGAACACCGGGGAGCTGTTTTTT.

This chain joins TRBV5-1 and TRBJ2-7; 7 nucleotides agree with TRBD1. The trim removed 4 bases at V and 0 bases at J, leaving 4 bases unmatched. CDR1 SGHRS and CDR2 YFSETQ come from the germline V gene. The CDR3 spans 14 residues. CDR3 region: CASSQAGGSYEQYF. As DNA, the CDR3 is TGCGCCAGCAGCCAGGCAGGGGGCTCCTACGAGCAGTACTTC.

V and J are TRBV18 and TRBJ1-1, with 8 positions matching TRBD1. The CDR3 covers 15 residues. The germline CDR1 and CDR2 sequences are KGHSH and LQKENI. The ends lost 4 bases at V and 6 bases at J; junction bases unmatched: 10. CDR3 DNA sequence: TGTGCCAGCTCACTAAGGGCAAAACAGGGGGCTGAAGCTTTCTTT. Protein sequence: CASSLRAKQGAEAFF. Together with reference TRBV18 and TRBJ1-1, the CDR3 gives the full variable domain: NAGVMQNPRHLVRRRGQEARLRCSPMKGHSHVYWYRQLPEEGLKFMVYLQKENIIDESGMPKERFSAEFPKEGPSILRIQQVVRGDSAAYFCASSLRAKQGAEAFFGQGTRLTVV.

CDR3 loop: CASSQLGRSGGELFF. CDR3 in DNA: TGCGCCAGCAGTCAACTGGGACGGTCCGGCGGGGAGCTGTTTTTT. The chain uses TRBV23-1 and TRBJ2-2, with D possibly called TRBD1 or TRBD2 (5 bases each). TRBV23-1 is designated an ORF whose function remains uncertain. V lost 2 bases to trimming and J lost 7 bases, with 14 bases between them. The CDR3 contains 15 residues.

The V gene is TRBV12-5, the J gene TRBJ1-2; no definite D call. Germline lookup yields CDR1 LGHNT and CDR2 FRNRAP. The CDR3 totals 12 residues. Trimming cost V 1 base and J 3 bases, with 3 bases left between them. CDR3: CASGLDDYGYTF. CDR3 in DNA: TGTGCTAGTGGTTTGGATGACTATGGCTACACCTTC.

The chain couples TRBV27 to TRBJ1-5; D is unresolved. This CDR3 has 14 residues. Trimming removed 5 bases from V and 2 bases from J, with 10 bases in between. Germline V gene sequence: CDR1 MNHEY, CDR2 SMNVEV (reference sequence). DNA of the CDR3: TGTGCCAGCAGTGGTTCCGGAGGCAATCAGCCCCAGCATTTT. It codes for CASSGSGGNQPQHF.

V and J are TRBV5-4 and TRBJ2-7; no reliable D call. With 6 bases removed from V and 4 bases from J, the gap between germline ends came to 8 bases. There are 11 residues in the CDR3. Germline V CDR1 and CDR2: SGHNT, YYREEE (reference sequence). CDR3 bases: TGTGCCAGCATGAGGATGTACGAGCAGTACTTC. Encoded protein: CASMRMYEQYF.

The V and J genes are TRBV5-4 and TRBJ2-1; 11 bases line up with TRBD1. The CDR3 runs to 16 residues. Losses at the gene ends were 4 bases for V and 6 bases for J; bases not matched to a gene: 9. The V gene's germline CDR1 is SGHNT and CDR2 YYREEE (reference sequence). The CDR3 DNA is TGTGCCAGCAGCCTCGATTCCGGGACAGGGGGCAATGAGCAGTTCTTC. Translated: CASSLDSGTGGNEQFF.

The CDR3 sequence: CASSLAQGNSPLHF. The DNA of the CDR3 is TGTGCCAGCAGCTTAGCGCAGGGGAATTCACCCCTCCACTTT. The chain links TRBV11-2 to TRBJ1-6; TRBD1 might be the D (6 bases). Germline V gene sequence: CDR1 SGHAT, CDR2 FQNNGV. Trimming left V 1 base short and J 7 bases short, with 8 bases between. The CDR3 totals 14 residues.

This chain connects TRBV6-5 to TRBJ2-1, with 7 bases identical to TRBD2. V lost 5 bases, J lost 8 bases, and 12 bases stayed unmatched. The CDR3 length is 15 residues. Germline-derived CDR1 and CDR2 are MNHEY and SVGAGI. This CDR3 reads CASSIRDYGEHEQFF. CDR3 DNA sequence: TGTGCCAGCAGTATTCGGGACTATGGGGAACATGAGCAGTTCTTC.

The rearrangement links TRBV18 to TRBJ1-1, with D unclear. V lost 6 bases to trimming and J lost 5 bases, with 16 bases between them. This CDR3 region has 14 residues. CDR1 and CDR2 (germline): KGHSH, LQKENI. The CDR3 DNA reads as TGTGCCAGCTCCCTGACAAGGTCAGATACTGAAGCTTTCTTT. Its translation: CASSLTRSDTEAFF.

V gene TRBV7-2 combines with J gene TRBJ2-5, with 11 bases fitting TRBD2. The V segment lost 3 bases and the J segment 4 bases; nucleotides outside the gene matches: 4. Looked up from germline, CDR1 is SGHTA and CDR2 is FQGNSA. The length of the CDR3 is 15 residues. The CDR3 loop is CASSLTSGAGETQYF. In DNA form, the CDR3 reads TGTGCCAGCAGCTTGACTAGCGGGGCGGGAGAGACCCAGTACTTC.

CDR3 loop: CASSLGRRPGETQYF. The CDR3 DNA follows: TGTGCCAGCAGCTTAGGCCGGAGACCCGGGGAGACCCAGTACTTC. The chain uses TRBV7-9 and TRBJ2-5; D gene ambiguous. The V gene's germline CDR1 is SEHNR and CDR2 FQNEAQ (reference sequence). The V and J ends lost 1 base and 5 bases respectively, with 14 bases between them. This CDR3 region has 15 residues.